The rows below give T cell receptor beta chains drawn from one sample of a study of blood T cells in healthy people across ages. TCRdb independently ran MiXCR on the 5' RACE reads; one entry per CDR3 protein. The data hold approximately 770,000 distinct CDR3 sequences, with about three fifths observed a single time. The sequencing input was blood. The receptor set was obtained from a man aged 25-45 years in good health. The CDR3 runs from the conserved cysteine through the conserved F or W. A D gene is named only where the DNA matches it firmly. Only part of the rows carry a size: once, few, many, or a class if the clone is expanded.

d_call	clone_size	j_call	v_call	cdr3_aa
-	few	TRBJ2-1	TRBV27	CASSLGNERFF
-	-	TRBJ1-2	TRBV20-1	CSARTRGLNGYTF
TRBD2	-	TRBJ2-3	TRBV12-3/TRBV12-4	CASSPLAGATDTQYF
TRBD2	-	TRBJ2-1	TRBV28	CASSYLREGEQFF
TRBD2	-	TRBJ2-3	TRBV10-2	CATEGTRATDTQYF
-	-	TRBJ1-5	TRBV20-1	CSARPSRNNQPQHF
-	-	TRBJ1-1	TRBV29-1	CSVGISTEAFF
TRBD2	many	TRBJ2-1	TRBV4-3	CASSRLAGGDEQFF
-	-	TRBJ2-1	TRBV7-2	CASSPWGNEQFF
-	many	TRBJ2-5	TRBV9	CASSVTSGWGETQYF
-	-	TRBJ2-7	TRBV4-3	CASSQDQGPRYEQYF
-	-	TRBJ2-2	TRBV9	CASSVTSREELFF
-	-	-	TRBV27	CASSVGWVYEQYF
-	-	TRBJ2-7	TRBV12-3/TRBV12-4	CASSLEGPNYEQYF
TRBD2	-	TRBJ2-3	TRBV7-8	CASSLRPGSGRATDTQYF
TRBD1	-	TRBJ2-7	TRBV12-3/TRBV12-4	CASSPEGQLSSYEQYF
TRBD1	-	-	TRBV10-3	CAIGDREREQYF
-	few	TRBJ2-7	TRBV29-1	CSVEGGTDGTYEQYF
-	-	TRBJ2-5	TRBV20-1	CSASSHQETQYF
TRBD2	-	TRBJ2-1	TRBV6-2/TRBV6-3	CASSYSVAGGKYNEQFF
TRBD1	-	TRBJ2-3	TRBV5-1	CASRDAGGARDTQYF
TRBD2	-	TRBJ2-7	TRBV24-1	CATSDLGTSGSYEQYF
TRBD1	-	TRBJ2-4	TRBV6-2/TRBV6-3	CASDNRGRNIQYF
-	-	TRBJ2-3	TRBV29-1	CILTSRTKDTQYF
TRBD2	-	TRBJ2-4	TRBV11-2	CASSLLTSGKLAKNIQYF
-	few	TRBJ2-5	TRBV12-3/TRBV12-4	CASSLWGVQETQYF
TRBD2	few	TRBJ2-1	TRBV5-1	CASSSAGDGDEQFF
TRBD1	-	TRBJ1-2	TRBV3-1	CASSHRGGQVVKGGYTF
TRBD2	once	TRBJ2-5	TRBV13	CASSPIAGGRETQYF
-	-	TRBJ1-2	TRBV15	CATSRERRQLTYGYTF
TRBD2	-	-	TRBV7-2	CASSWTSGRAGLTNIQYF
-	-	TRBJ2-7	TRBV20-1	CSARWSDSTYEQYF
-	-	TRBJ1-5	TRBV15	CATSREWDEGNQPQHF
TRBD1	-	TRBJ2-3	TRBV12-5	CASGRTGSTDTQYF
TRBD2	few	TRBJ2-3	TRBV7-2	CASSRREFSDTQYF
-	-	TRBJ2-1	TRBV6-2/TRBV6-3	CASANSGTTINEQFF
-	-	TRBJ2-7	TRBV6-4	CASSGPDGGPSYEQYF
-	-	TRBJ2-7	TRBV3-1	CASSQGGAGSYEQYF
TRBD1	few	TRBJ2-3	TRBV5-1	CASTNRGSTDTQYF
-	-	TRBJ2-7	TRBV10-3	CAIKEDRTSYEQYF
TRBD1	few	TRBJ2-6	TRBV10-3	CAISEGTGLFNVLTF
-	-	TRBJ2-1	TRBV29-1	CSVPTLYDEQFF
TRBD2	once	-	TRBV10-3	CAISSTSGRYYEQYF
TRBD1	-	TRBJ2-3	TRBV27	CASRTTGTGSTDTQYF
-	few	TRBJ2-1	TRBV11-2	CASSLSYLNEQFF
-	-	TRBJ1-1	TRBV7-9	CASSVRTDTEAFF
TRBD1	-	TRBJ1-2	TRBV12-3/TRBV12-4	CASSPGTEGANGYTF
-	-	TRBJ2-2	TRBV12-3/TRBV12-4	CASSHHRQHHRAGELFF
TRBD2	few	TRBJ2-3	TRBV11-1	CASSGGGVNTQYF
-	-	TRBJ1-2	TRBV13	CASSLLGGRNYGYTF
-	-	TRBJ2-4	TRBV4-2	CASSQVSELAKNIQYF
-	-	TRBJ2-7	TRBV6-2/TRBV6-3	CASRGSGASYEQYF
-	-	TRBJ2-5	TRBV10-3	CAIGGETQYF
TRBD1	-	TRBJ1-4	TRBV27	CASSTHQGAQVNEKLFF
-	-	TRBJ1-6	TRBV11-1	CASSGRGYNSPLHF
-	-	TRBJ1-3	TRBV30	CAWSGGNVPGNTIYF
-	few	TRBJ2-7	TRBV3-1	CASSHWDSYEQYF
-	few	TRBJ2-4	TRBV30	CAWNEQAKNIQYF
-	-	TRBJ2-1	TRBV7-9	CASRKEGLGNEQFF
TRBD2	once	-	TRBV5-1	CASSLRLAGETYEQYF